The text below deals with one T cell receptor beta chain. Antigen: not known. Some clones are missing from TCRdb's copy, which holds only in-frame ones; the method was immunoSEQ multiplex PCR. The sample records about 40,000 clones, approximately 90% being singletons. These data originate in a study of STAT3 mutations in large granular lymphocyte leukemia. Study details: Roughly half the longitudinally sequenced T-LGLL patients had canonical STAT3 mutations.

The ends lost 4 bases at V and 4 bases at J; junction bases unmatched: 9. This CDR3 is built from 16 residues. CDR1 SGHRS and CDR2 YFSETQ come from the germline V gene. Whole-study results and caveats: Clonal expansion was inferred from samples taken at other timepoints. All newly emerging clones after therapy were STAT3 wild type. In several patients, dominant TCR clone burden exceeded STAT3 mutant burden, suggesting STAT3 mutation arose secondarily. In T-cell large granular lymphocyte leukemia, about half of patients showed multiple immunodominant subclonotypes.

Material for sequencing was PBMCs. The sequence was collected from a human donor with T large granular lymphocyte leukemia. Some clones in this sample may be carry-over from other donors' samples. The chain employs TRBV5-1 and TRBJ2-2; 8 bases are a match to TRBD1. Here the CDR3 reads CASSLSGQGGTGELFF. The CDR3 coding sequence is TGCGCCAGCAGCCTCTCCGGACAGGGAGGCACCGGGGAGCTGTTTTTT.